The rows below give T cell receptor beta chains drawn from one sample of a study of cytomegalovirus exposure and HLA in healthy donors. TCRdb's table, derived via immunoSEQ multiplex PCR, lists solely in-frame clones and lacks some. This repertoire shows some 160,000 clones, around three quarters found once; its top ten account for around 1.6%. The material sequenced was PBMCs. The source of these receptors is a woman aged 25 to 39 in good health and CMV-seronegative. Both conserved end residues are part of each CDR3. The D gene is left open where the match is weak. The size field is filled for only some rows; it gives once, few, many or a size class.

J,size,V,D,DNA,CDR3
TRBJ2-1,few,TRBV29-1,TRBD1,TGCAGCGTTGAAGGTGCGACAGGGGCTCCCCTATTGCCCTACAATGAGCAGTTCTTC,CSVEGATGAPLLPYNEQFF
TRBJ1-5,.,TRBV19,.,TGTGCCAGTAGTATAGGACAAGTGTATCAGCCCCAGCATTTT,CASSIGQVYQPQHF
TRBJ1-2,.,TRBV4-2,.,TGTGCCAGCAGCCAAAGCCGGGATCCTTCACGCGGTGGCTACACCTTC,CASSQSRDPSRGGYTF
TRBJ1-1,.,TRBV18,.,TGTGCCAGCTCACCACCGGGCAGGGTGGACACTGAAGCTTTCTTT,CASSPPGRVDTEAFF
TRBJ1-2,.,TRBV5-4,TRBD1,TGTGCCAGCAGTGTGGGGACAGACTATGGCTACACCTTC,CASSVGTDYGYTF
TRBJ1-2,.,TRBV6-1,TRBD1,TGTGCCAGCAGTGAAGATCGCGCAGGGGGTGACTATGGCTACACCTTC,CASSEDRAGGDYGYTF
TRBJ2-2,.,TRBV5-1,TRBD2,TGCGCCAGCAGCTTCCTACTAGCGGGGGACGGGGAGCTGTTTTTT,CASSFLLAGDGELFF
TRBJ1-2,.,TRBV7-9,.,TGTGCCAGCAGCAGCCCAGGGAGGAGAGGTGAAGGCTACACCTTC,CASSSPGRRGEGYTF
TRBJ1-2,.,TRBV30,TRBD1,TGTGCCTGGAGTGGGGGACAGGGTGGCTACACCTTC,CAWSGGQGGYTF
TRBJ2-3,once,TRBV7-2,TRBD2,TGTGCCAGCAGCTCCAGGACTAGCGATACGCAGTATTTT,CASSSRTSDTQYF
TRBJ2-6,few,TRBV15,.,TGTGCCACCAGCATCGGGACTGGGGCCAACGTCCTGACTTTC,CATSIGTGANVLTF
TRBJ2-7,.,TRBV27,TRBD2,TGTGCCAGCAGTTTAGGGACTAGCGGCTCCTACGAGCAGTACTTC,CASSLGTSGSYEQYF
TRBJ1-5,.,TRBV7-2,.,TGTGCCAGCAGCTTAGGCCCGGGTGGGCAGCCCCAGCATTTT,CASSLGPGGQPQHF
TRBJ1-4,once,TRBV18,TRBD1,TGTGCCAGCTCAGAAGAGACAGGGGGTAATGAAAAACTGTTTTTT,CASSEETGGNEKLFF
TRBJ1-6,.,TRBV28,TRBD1,TGTGCCAGCAGAAACAGGGGCCCTTTAAGCTCCTATAATTCACCCCTCCACTTT,CASRNRGPLSSYNSPLHF
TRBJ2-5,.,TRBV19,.,TGTGCCAGTAGTAGGGGAGGTGGGGGGGGCCGGGAGACCCAGTACTTC,CASSRGGGGGRETQYF
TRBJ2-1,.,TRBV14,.,TGTGCCAGCAGCCCCCTTGAGAGCAATGAGCAGTTCTTC,CASSPLESNEQFF
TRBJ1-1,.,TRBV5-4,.,TGTGCCAGCAGCCCCGGGCCAGGGATACCTTTGAACACTGAAGCTTTCTTT,CASSPGPGIPLNTEAFF
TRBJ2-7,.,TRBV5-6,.,TGTGCCAGCAGCTTGGTACGGGCCTACGAGCAGTACTTC,CASSLVRAYEQYF
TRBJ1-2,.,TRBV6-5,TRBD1,TGTGCCAGCAGTACCTCCGGGACAGGGGACTATGGCTACACCTTC,CASSTSGTGDYGYTF
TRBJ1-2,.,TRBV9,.,TGTGCCAGCAGCGTAGAAGGGAGGGCCTATGGCTACACCTTC,CASSVEGRAYGYTF
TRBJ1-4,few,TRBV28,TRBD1,TGTGCCAGCAGTCCTCTGGAGGACAGGGAAAAACTGTTTTTT,CASSPLEDREKLFF
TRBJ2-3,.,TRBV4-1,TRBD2,TGCGCCAGCAGCGACGTGACTAGCGGGAGTAGCACAGATACGCAGTATTTT,CASSDVTSGSSTDTQYF
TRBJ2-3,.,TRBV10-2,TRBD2,TGCGCCAGCAGAGGGACTAGCGGGGGGGCTCGAGCAGATACGCAGTATTTT,CASRGTSGGARADTQYF
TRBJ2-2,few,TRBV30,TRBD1,TGTGCCTGGAGTGTACTCCCACAGGGGGCGCCCAACGGGGAGCTGTTTTTT,CAWSVLPQGAPNGELFF
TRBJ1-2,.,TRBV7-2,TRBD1,TGTGCCAGCAGCCCCAGGACAGGCTGGGTTGGCTACACCTTC,CASSPRTGWVGYTF